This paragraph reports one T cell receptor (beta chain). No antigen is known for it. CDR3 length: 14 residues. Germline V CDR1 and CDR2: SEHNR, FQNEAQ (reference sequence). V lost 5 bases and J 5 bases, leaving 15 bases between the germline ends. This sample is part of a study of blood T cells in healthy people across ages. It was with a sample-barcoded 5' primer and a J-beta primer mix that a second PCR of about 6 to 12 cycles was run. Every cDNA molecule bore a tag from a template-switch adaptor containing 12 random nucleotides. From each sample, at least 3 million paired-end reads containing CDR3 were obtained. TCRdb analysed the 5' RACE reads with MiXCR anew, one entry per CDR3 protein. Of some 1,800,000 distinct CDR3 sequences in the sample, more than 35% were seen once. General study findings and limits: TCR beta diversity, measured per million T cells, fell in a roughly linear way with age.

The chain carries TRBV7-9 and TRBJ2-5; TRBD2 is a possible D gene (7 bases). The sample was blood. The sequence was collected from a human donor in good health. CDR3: CASSHRGARETQYF. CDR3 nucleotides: TGTGCCAGCAGCCACCGGGGGGCGCGGGAGACCCAGTACTTC.